A single sample is the source of the 20 T cell receptor beta chains below, sequenced in a study of T cell repertoires in cytomegalovirus infection. Via MiXCR, TCRdb re-called the reads, giving one row per CDR3 protein. The sample holds more than 150,000 distinct CDR3 sequences; roughly a fifth are singletons and the top ten take around 3.2%. The specimen was PBMCs. These receptors came from a human donor in good health (CMV status not recorded). Some clones in this sample may be carry-over from other donors' samples.

This chain uses TRBV7-9 with TRBJ2-1; D remains ambiguous. Germline V gene data show CDR1 as SEHNR and CDR2 as FQNEAQ (reference sequence). V shed 1 base and J shed 6 bases, with 4 bases lying between them. The CDR3 extends over 12 amino acids. The CDR3 DNA is TGTGCCAGCAGCTTAGTAGCCAATGAGCAGTTCTTC. Translated, it gives CASSLVANEQFF.

The genes are TRBV6-2 or TRBV6-3 and TRBJ2-7; no definite D call. Looked up from germline, CDR1 is MNHEY and CDR2 is SVGEGT. The CDR3 runs 16 residues. V dropped 4 bases and J dropped 0 bases, with 16 bases sitting between them. The DNA of the CDR3 is TGTGCCAGCAGTTCAGGCTGGGGTCCCCGCTCCTACGAGCAGTACTTC. Translation gives CASSSGWGPRSYEQYF.

This clonotype has a count of ten or more. The rearrangement links TRBV7-2 to TRBJ2-1; 14 bases are shared with TRBD2. The J segment lost 1 base and the V segment lost 4 bases, leaving 6 bases of the junction unmatched. CDR3 length equals 18 residues. The germline V gene encodes CDR1 SGHTA and CDR2 FQGNSA. In DNA form, the CDR3 reads TGTGCCAGCAGCTCGGGACTAGCGGGAGACCCATCCTACAATGAGCAGTTCTTC. Protein sequence: CASSSGLAGDPSYNEQFF.

There are a few counts of this clonotype. The chain recombines TRBV3-1 with TRBJ1-3; a possible D gene is TRBD1 (6 bases). The CDR3 loop spans 14 amino acids. Germline V gene data show CDR1 as LGHDT and CDR2 as YNNKEL (reference sequence). The V end lost 8 bases, the J end lost 1 base, and 12 bases lay between the germline ends. The CDR3 DNA sequence: TGTGCCAGCGAAACACAGGGATCTGGAAACACCATATATTTT. Translated, it gives CASETQGSGNTIYF. The whole variable domain, remainder taken from reference TRBV3-1 and TRBJ1-3, is DTAVSQTPKYLVTQMGNDKSIKCEQNLGHDTMYWYKQDSKKFLKIMFSYNNKELIINETVPNRFSPKSPDKAHLNLHINSLELGDSAVYFCASETQGSGNTIYFGEGSWLTVV.

This clonotype was recorded many times. The chain recombines TRBV7-3 with TRBJ2-7; 8 bases are shared with TRBD2. The germline V gene encodes CDR1 SGHTA and CDR2 FQGTGA. Trimming cost V 1 base and J 6 bases; bases outside gene matches: 8. This CDR3 spans 15 amino acids. CDR3 region: CASSLSRGGPVEQYF. CDR3 DNA sequence: TGTGCCAGCAGCTTAAGCCGGGGGGGGCCCGTCGAGCAGTACTTC.

This clonotype has a handful of counts. V is TRBV6-2 or TRBV6-3 and J is TRBJ2-1, with 8 bases identical to TRBD2. The trim removed 7 bases at V and 5 bases at J, leaving 10 bases unmatched. The CDR3 sequence is 15 residues long. Germline loops: CDR1 MNHEY, CDR2 SVGEGT. In nucleotides, the CDR3 is TGTGCCAGCATCGATCGGGGGGGCGCAGACAATGAGCAGTTCTTC. This codes for CASIDRGGADNEQFF.

A few counts support this clonotype. The rearrangement uses TRBV25-1 and TRBJ1-6, with D uncertain. Per germline, CDR1 MGHDK and CDR2 SYGVNS. The CDR3 is 12 amino acids. With 3 bases removed from V and 8 bases from J, the gap between germline ends came to 5 bases. The CDR3 DNA reads TGTGCCAGCAGTGAGTGGGATTCACCCCTCCACTTT. It is translated as CASSEWDSPLHF.

The genes are TRBV29-1 and TRBJ2-1; TRBD1 aligns across 7 bases. This CDR3 is 14 amino acids long. Germline CDR1 reads SQVTM; CDR2 reads ANQGSEA. V trimming: 7 bases; J trimming: 10 bases; junction bases outside the gene matches: 16. The CDR3: CSAGQQSAQGEQFF. Here the CDR3 DNA reads TGCAGCGCGGGACAGCAAAGCGCACAGGGGGAGCAGTTCTTC.

Only a few counts were recorded for this clonotype. The chain is built from TRBV6-2 or TRBV6-3 and TRBJ2-3, with 7 bases matching TRBD1. CDR3 length: 15 amino acids. The germline V gene has CDR1 MNHEY and CDR2 SVGEGT. Germline trimming cut 5 bases from V and 0 bases from J; bases unmatched to any gene: 5. The CDR3 reads CASSVRGRSTDTQYF. The CDR3 bases are TGTGCCAGCAGTGTTAGGGGGCGTAGCACAGATACGCAGTATTTT.

This clonotype was seen at least ten times. The V and J genes are TRBV15 and TRBJ1-5; weak D call: TRBD1 (5 bases). V lost 0 bases and J 4 bases, leaving 10 bases between the germline ends. The germline CDR1 and CDR2 sequences are LNHNV and YYDKDF (reference sequence). CDR3 length equals 15 residues. DNA for the CDR3: TGTGCCACCAGCAGAGAAGGGGTAACAAATCAGCCCCAGCATTTT. This translates into CATSREGVTNQPQHF.

This clonotype showed up many times. The chain combines TRBV7-2 with TRBJ2-3, with a weak D call TRBD2 (6 bases). This CDR3 has 17 residues. V was pared by 5 bases and J by 1 base, with 19 bases between. Germline V lookup: CDR1 SGHTA, CDR2 FQGNSA. CDR3 protein: CASSPKRRRAGTDTQYF. DNA for the CDR3: TGTGCCAGCAGCCCGAAGAGGAGGAGGGCCGGCACAGATACGCAGTATTTT.

This clonotype turned up a few times. The CDR3, as DNA: TGTGCCAGCTCACCTAAGGGTGGGCAGGGTCAGGACTATGGCTACACCTTC. Amino acids: CASSPKGGQGQDYGYTF. The chain joins TRBV18 to TRBJ1-2; the D gene is possibly TRBD1 (5 bases). CDR1 and CDR2 (germline): KGHSH, LQKENI. The CDR3 spans 17 residues. V lost 3 bases and J lost 3, with 20 bases in between.

This clonotype was seen only a few times. The rearrangement links TRBV5-1 to TRBJ2-1, with 10 positions matching TRBD2. The V gene end was trimmed by 4 bases and the J gene end by 4 bases; junction bases not matched to a gene: 2. Germline V lookup: CDR1 SGHRS, CDR2 YFSETQ. The CDR3 totals 14 residues. In nucleotides, the CDR3 is TGCGCCAGCAGCGCTAGCGGGGGATACAATGAGCAGTTCTTC. Translating it yields CASSASGGYNEQFF. The complete variable domain, with remaining parts taken from reference TRBV5-1 and TRBJ2-1, reads KAGVTQTPRYLIKTRGQQVTLSCSPISGHRSVSWYQQTPGQGLQFLFEYFSETQRNKGNFPGRFSGRQFSNSRSEMNVSTLELGDSALYLCASSASGGYNEQFFGPGTRLTVL.

This clonotype was observed at least ten times. The gene calls are TRBV7-3 and TRBJ2-1; maybe TRBD1 (5 bases). The V gene's germline CDR1 is SGHTA and CDR2 FQGTGA. V lost 5 bases and J 8 bases, leaving 7 bases between the germline ends. There are 11 residues in the CDR3. The CDR3 sequence is CASSQGDEQFF. CDR3 coding DNA: TGTGCCAGCAGCCAGGGCGATGAGCAGTTCTTC.

This clonotype was picked up many times. This chain links TRBV6-1 with TRBJ1-5, with D tentatively TRBD1 (5 bases). CDR3 length: 14 residues. Germline values: CDR1 MNHNS, CDR2 SASEGT. With 8 bases removed from V and 6 bases from J, the gap between germline ends came to 17 bases. The CDR3 loop reads CASGRTHGFQPQHF. The CDR3, as DNA: TGTGCCAGCGGACGGACACATGGCTTTCAGCCCCAGCATTTT.

Only a few counts were recorded for this clonotype. The J gene is TRBJ2-2, the V gene TRBV29-1, with 7 bases fitting TRBD1. Germline loops: CDR1 SQVTM, CDR2 ANQGSEA. The CDR3 is 14 residues long. J was trimmed by 1 base and V by 6 bases; bases with no gene match: 5. This CDR3 is CSVGRTGNTGELFF. As DNA, the CDR3 is TGCAGCGTGGGAAGGACAGGGAACACCGGGGAGCTGTTTTTT.

This clonotype occurred a few times. This sequence joins TRBV7-2 and TRBJ2-5, with 11 bases that match TRBD1. Looked up from germline, CDR1 is SGHTA and CDR2 is FQGNSA. The V and J ends lost 5 bases and 4 bases, in that order; junction bases with no gene match: 9. CDR3 length: 16 amino acids. CDR3 in amino acids: CASSQRTGGAGETQYF. DNA of the CDR3: TGTGCCAGCAGCCAGCGGACAGGGGGCGCCGGAGAGACCCAGTACTTC. The full variable domain, with the rest looked up from reference TRBV7-2 and TRBJ2-5, is GAGVSQSPSNKVTEKGKDVELRCDPISGHTALYWYRQSLGQGLEFLIYFQGNSAPDKSGLPSDRFSAERTGGSVSTLTIQRTQQEDSAVYLCASSQRTGGAGETQYFGPGTRLLVL.

The chain uses TRBV6-2 or TRBV6-3 and TRBJ1-2; D gene ambiguous. CDR3 size: 16 residues. The germline V gene has CDR1 MNHEY and CDR2 SVGEGT. V lost 4 bases, J lost 2 bases, and 17 bases lay in between. CDR3 in DNA: TGTGCCAGCAGTTTCGATTACGTGGGTCTCAACTATGGCTACACCTTC. Its translation: CASSFDYVGLNYGYTF.

This clonotype has a handful of counts. The chain recombines TRBV3-1 with TRBJ2-1, with unresolved D. CDR3 length: 14 amino acids. In germline, CDR1 is LGHDT, CDR2 YNNKEL (reference sequence). The V and J ends lost 5 bases and 5 bases respectively, with 13 bases between them. CDR3 sequence reads: CASSAMGVNNEQFF. The CDR3, as DNA: TGTGCCAGCAGCGCCATGGGCGTTAACAATGAGCAGTTCTTC.

This clonotype has a handful of counts. The V call is TRBV6-5, the J call TRBJ1-2; a possible D gene is TRBD1 (5 bases). Trimming took off 6 bases at V and 5 bases at J, with 16 bases between the two ends. CDR3 size: 14 residues. Germline V gives CDR1 MNHEY, CDR2 SVGAGI. CDR3 DNA: TGTGCCAGCAGCCTGACGGCAGGGTGGTATGGCTACACCTTC. It yields the protein CASSLTAGWYGYTF.